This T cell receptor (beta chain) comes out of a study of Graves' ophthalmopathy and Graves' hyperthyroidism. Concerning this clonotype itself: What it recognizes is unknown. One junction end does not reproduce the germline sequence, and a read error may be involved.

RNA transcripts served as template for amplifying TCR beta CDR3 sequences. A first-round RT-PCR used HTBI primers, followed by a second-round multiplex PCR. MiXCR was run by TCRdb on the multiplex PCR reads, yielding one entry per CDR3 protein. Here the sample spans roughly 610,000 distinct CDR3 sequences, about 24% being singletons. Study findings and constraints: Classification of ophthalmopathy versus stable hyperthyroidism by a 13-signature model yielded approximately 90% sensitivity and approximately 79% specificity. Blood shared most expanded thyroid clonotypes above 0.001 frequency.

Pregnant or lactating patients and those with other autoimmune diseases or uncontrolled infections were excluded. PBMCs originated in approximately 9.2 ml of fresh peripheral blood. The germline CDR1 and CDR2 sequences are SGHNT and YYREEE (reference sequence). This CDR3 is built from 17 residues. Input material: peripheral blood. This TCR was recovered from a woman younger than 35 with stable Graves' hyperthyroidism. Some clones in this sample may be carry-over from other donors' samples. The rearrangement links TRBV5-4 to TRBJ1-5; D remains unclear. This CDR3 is CASSLIGQARLNQPLHF. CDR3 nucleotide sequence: TGTGCCAGCAGCTTGATTGGTCAGGCCAGACTCAATCAGCCCCTGCATTTT.